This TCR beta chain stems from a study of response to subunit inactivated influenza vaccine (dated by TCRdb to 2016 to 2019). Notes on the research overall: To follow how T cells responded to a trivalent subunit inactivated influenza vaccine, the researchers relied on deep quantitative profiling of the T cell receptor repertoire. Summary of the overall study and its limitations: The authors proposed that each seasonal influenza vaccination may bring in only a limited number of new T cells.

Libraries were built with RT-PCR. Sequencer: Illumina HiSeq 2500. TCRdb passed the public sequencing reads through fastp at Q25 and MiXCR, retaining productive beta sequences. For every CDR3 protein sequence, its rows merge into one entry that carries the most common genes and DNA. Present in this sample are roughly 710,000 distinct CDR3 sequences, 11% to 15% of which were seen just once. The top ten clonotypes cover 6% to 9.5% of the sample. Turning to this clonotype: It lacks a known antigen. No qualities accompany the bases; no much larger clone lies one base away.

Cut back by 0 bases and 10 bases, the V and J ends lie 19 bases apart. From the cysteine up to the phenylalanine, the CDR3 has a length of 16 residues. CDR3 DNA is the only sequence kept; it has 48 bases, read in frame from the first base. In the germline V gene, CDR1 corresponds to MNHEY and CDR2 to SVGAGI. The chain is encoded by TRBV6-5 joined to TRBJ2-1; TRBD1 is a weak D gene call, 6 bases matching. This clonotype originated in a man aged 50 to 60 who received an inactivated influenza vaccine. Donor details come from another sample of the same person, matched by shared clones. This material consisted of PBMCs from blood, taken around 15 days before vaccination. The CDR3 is CASSYSTGSVGTEQFF. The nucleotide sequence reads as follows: TGTGCCAGCAGTTACTCTACAGGGTCGGTCGGTACGGAGCAGTTCTTC.